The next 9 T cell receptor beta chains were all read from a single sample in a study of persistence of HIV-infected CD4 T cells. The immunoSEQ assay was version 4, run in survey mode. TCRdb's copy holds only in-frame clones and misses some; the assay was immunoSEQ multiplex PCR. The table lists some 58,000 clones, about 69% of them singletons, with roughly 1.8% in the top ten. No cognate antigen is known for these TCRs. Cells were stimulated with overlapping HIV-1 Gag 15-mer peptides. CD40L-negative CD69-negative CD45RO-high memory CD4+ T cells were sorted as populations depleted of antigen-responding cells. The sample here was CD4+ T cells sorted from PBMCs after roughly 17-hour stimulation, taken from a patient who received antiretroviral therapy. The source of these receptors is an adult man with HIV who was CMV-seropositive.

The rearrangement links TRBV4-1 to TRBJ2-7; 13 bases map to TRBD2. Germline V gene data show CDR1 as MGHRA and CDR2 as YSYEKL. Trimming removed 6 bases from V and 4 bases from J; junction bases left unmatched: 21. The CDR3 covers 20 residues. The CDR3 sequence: CASSPREARLAGGRGYEQYF. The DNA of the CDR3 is TGCGCCAGCAGTCCCCGGGAAGCCCGACTAGCGGGGGGACGAGGGTACGAGCAGTACTTC.

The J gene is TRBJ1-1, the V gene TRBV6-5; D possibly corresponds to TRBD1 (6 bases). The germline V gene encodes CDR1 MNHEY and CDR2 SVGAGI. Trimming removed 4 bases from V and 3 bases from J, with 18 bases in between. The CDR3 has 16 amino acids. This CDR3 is CASSWSQDSSHTEAFF. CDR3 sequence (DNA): TGTGCCAGCAGTTGGTCCCAGGACAGTTCACACACTGAAGCTTTCTTT.

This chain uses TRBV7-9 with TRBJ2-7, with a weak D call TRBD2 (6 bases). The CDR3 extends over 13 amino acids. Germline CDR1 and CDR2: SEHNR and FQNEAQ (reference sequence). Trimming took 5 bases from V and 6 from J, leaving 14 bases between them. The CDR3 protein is CASSPGRPIEQYF. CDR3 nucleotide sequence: TGTGCCAGCAGCCCCGGGAGACCCATCGAGCAGTACTTC.

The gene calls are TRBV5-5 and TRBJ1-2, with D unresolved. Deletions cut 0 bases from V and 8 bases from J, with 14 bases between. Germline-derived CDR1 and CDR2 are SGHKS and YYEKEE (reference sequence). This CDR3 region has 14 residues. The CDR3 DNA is TGTGCCAGCAGCTTGGTAGTAGGTCTCTACGGCTACACCTTC. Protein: CASSLVVGLYGYTF.

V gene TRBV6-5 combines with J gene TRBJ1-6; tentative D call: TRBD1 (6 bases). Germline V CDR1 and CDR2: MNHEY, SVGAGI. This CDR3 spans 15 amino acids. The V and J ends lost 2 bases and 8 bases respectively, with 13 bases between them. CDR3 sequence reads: CASSYRGNVDSPLHF. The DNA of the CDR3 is TGTGCCAGCAGTTACAGGGGGAACGTGGATTCACCCCTCCACTTT.

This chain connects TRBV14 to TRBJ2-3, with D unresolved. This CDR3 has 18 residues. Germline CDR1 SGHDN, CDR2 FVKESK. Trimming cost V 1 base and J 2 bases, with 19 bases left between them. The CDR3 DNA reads TGTGCCAGCAGCCAAGGTCCGACCCGTTCCGGAATCACAGATACGCAGTATTTT. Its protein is CASSQGPTRSGITDTQYF.

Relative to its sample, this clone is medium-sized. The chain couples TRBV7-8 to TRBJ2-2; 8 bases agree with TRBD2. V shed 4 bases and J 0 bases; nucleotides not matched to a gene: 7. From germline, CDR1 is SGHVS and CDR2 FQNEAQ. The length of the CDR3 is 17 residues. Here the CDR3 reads CASSWVAGIANTGELFF. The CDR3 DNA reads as TGTGCCAGCAGCTGGGTAGCGGGGATCGCGAACACCGGGGAGCTGTTTTTT. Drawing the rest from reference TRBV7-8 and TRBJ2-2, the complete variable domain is GAGVSQSPRYKVAKRGQDVALRCDPISGHVSLFWYQQALGQGPEFLTYFQNEAQLDKSGLPSDRFFAERPEGSVSTLKIQRTQQEDSAVYLCASSWVAGIANTGELFFGEGSRLTVL.

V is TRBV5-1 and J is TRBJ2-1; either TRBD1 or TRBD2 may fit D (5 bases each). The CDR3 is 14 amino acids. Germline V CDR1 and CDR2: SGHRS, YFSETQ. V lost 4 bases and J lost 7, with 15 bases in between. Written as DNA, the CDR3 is TGCGCCAGCAGCCGGGACGGAAACACGAATGAGCAGTTCTTC. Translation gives CASSRDGNTNEQFF.

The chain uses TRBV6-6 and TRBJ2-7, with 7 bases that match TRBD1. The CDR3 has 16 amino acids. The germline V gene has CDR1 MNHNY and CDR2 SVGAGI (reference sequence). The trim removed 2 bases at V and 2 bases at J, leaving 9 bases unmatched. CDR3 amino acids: CASSYVYTGTAYEQYF. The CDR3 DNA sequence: TGTGCCAGCAGTTACGTTTATACCGGGACAGCCTACGAGCAGTACTTC.